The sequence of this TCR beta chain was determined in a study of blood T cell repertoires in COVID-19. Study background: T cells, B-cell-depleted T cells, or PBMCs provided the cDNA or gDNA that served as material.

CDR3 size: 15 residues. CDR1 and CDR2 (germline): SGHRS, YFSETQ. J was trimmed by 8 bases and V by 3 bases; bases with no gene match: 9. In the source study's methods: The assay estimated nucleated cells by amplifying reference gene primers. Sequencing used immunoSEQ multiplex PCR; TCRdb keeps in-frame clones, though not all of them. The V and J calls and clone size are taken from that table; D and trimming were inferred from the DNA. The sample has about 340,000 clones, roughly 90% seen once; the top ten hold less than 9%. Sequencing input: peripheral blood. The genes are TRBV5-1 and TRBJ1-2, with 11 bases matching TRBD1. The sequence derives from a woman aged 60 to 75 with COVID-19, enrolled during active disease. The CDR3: CASSSGQGATGGYTF. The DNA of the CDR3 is TGCGCCAGCAGCTCTGGACAGGGGGCGACAGGGGGCTACACCTTC.